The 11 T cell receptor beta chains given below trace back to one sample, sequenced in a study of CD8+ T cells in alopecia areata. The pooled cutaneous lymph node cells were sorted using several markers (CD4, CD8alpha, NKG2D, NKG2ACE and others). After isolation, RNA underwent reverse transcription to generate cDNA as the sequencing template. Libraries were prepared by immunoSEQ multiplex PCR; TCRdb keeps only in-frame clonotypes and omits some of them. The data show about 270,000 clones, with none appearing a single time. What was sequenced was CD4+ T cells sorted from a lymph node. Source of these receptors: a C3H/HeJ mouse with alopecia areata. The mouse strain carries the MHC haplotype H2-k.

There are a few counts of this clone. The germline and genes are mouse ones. CDR3 DNA, as far as it was read: TGTGCCTGGAGTCCCACAGCGATCCAAGAC. Protein: CAWSPTAIQD. The whole CDR3 region reads CAWSPTAIQDTQYF. The chain couples TRBV31 to TRBJ2-5, with D uncertain. The CDR3 is cut off 4 residues early in the read; its end comes from the germline J gene. The V gene lost 1 base and the J gene lost 2 bases, with 10 bases spanning the gap. The CDR3 has 14 residues. Germline V gene sequence: CDR1 GKSSPN, CDR2 SITVG.

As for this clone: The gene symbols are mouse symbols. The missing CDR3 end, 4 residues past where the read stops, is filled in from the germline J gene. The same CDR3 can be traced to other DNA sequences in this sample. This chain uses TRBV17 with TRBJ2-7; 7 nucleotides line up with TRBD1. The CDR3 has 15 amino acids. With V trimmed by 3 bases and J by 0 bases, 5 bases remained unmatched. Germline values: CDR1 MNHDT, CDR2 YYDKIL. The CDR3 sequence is CASSRDRDSSYEQYF. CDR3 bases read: TGTGCTAGCAGTAGGGATCGGGACAGCTCCTAT.

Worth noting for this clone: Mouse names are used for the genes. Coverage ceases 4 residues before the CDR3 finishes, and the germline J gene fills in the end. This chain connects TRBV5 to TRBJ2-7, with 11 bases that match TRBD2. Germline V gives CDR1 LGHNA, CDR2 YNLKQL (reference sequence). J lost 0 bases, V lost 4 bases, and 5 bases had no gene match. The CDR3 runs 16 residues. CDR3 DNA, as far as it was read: TGTGCCAGCAGCCCCGCCGGGACTGGGGGCTCCTAT. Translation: CASSPAGTGGSY. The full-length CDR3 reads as CASSPAGTGGSYEQYF.

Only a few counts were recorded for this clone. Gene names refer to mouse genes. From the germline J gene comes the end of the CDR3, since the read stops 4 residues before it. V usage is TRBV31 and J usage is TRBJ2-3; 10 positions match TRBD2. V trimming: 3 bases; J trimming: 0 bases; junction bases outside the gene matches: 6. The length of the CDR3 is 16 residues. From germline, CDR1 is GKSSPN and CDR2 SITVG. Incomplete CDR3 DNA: TGTGCCTGGAGCTCGGGACTGGGGACTAGTGCAGAA. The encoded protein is CAWSSGLGTSAE. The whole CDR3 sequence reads CAWSSGLGTSAETLYF.

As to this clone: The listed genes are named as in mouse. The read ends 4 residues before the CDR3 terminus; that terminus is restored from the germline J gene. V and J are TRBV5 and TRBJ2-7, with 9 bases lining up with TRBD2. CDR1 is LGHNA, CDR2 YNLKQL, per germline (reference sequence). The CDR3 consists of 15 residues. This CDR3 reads CASSQDWWGGNEQYF. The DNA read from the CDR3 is TGTGCCAGCAGCCAAGATTGGTGGGGGGGCAAT.

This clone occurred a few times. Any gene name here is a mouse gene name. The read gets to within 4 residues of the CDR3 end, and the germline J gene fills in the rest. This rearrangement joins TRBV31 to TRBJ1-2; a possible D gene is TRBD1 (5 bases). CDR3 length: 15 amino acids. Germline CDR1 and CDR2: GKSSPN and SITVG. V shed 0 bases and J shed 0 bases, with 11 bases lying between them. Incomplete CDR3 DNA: TGTGCCTGGAGTCTATCGCAGGGATCAAACTCC. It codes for CAWSLSQGSNS. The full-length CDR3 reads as CAWSLSQGSNSDYTF.

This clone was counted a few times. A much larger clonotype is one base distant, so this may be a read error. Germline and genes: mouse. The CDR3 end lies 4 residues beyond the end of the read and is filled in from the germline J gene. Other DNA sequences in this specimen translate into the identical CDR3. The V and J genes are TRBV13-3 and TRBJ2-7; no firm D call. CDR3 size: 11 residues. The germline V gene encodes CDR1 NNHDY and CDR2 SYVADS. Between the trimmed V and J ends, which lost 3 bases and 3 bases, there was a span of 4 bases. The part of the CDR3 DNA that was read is TGTGCCAGCAGTGCCAACTAT. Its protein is CASSANY. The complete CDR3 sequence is CASSANYEQYF.

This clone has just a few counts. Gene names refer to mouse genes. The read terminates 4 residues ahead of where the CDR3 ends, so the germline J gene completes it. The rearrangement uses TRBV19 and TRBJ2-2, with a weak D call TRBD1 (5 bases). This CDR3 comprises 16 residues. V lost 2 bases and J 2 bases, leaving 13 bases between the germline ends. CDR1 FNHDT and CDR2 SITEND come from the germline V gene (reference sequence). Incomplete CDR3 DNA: TGTGCCAGCAGTATCGGGCAGGGATGGAACACCGGG. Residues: CASSIGQGWNTG. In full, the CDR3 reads CASSIGQGWNTGQLYF.

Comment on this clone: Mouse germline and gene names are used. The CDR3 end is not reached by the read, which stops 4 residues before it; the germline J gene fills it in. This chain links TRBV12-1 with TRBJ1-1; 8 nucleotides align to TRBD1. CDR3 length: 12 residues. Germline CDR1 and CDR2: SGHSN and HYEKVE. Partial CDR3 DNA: TGTGCCAGCTCCCTAGGGACAGGA. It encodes CASSLGTG. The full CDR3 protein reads CASSLGTGEVFF.

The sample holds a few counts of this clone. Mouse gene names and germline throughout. Incomplete CDR3 DNA: TGTGCCAGCAGCCAAGGACTGACAAACACCGGG. Its translation: CASSQGLTNTG. The entire CDR3 reads CASSQGLTNTGQLYF. The V and J genes are TRBV5 and TRBJ2-2; the D gene is possibly TRBD2 (5 bases). Read coverage stops 4 residues before the CDR3 terminus; the germline J gene supplies the remainder. The V end lost 1 base, the J end lost 0 bases, and 6 bases lay between the germline ends. The CDR3 loop spans 15 amino acids. Germline CDR1 reads LGHNA; CDR2 reads YNLKQL (reference sequence).

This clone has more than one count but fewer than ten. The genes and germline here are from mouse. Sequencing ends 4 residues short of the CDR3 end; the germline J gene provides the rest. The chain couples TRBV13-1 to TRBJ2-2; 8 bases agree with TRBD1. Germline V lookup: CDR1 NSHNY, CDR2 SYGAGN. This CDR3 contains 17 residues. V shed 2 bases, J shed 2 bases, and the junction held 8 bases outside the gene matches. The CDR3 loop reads CASSDPSQGANTGQLYF. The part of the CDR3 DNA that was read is TGTGCCAGCAGTGACCCCTCCCAGGGGGCGAACACCGGG.